This entry lists 21 T cell receptor beta chains sequenced from one sample in a study of beta chain features in type 1 diabetes. Isolated RNA was reverse transcribed in full, so expressed TCRB transcripts were sequenced. Clones were read by immunoSEQ multiplex PCR, and TCRdb kept only the in-frame ones, dropping some. In the table there are roughly 230,000 clones, 9.5% to 13% of which are singletons. Overall study results and limits: There was a moderate but significant shortening of TCRB CDR3s in all four CD4+ subsets of Type 1 diabetes patients.

These receptors' antigens are unknown. The sequenced material came from naive CD4+ T cells from blood. All receptors derive from a man aged 25 to 45 with type 1 diabetes.

The rearrangement links TRBV4-1 to TRBJ2-3; 9 nucleotides match TRBD2. CDR3 length: 12 amino acids. Germline lookup yields CDR1 MGHRA and CDR2 YSYEKL. Losses at the gene ends were 2 bases for V and 10 bases for J; bases not matched to a gene: 1. The CDR3: CASSQTSGPQYF. CDR3 bases: TGCGCCAGCAGCCAAACTAGCGGGCCGCAGTATTTT.

CDR3 nucleotides: TGTGCCAGCAGCTTACAGGGATTTATAGGACAGCCCCAGCATTTT. This codes for CASSLQGFIGQPQHF. The chain has TRBV5-6 and TRBJ1-5, with TRBD1 as a possible D gene (6 bases). CDR3 length: 15 amino acids. Germline V CDR1 and CDR2: SGHDT, YYEEEE. V shed 2 bases and J shed 7 bases, with 16 bases lying between them.

This chain uses TRBV6-5 with TRBJ2-7; D is unresolved. This CDR3 spans 15 amino acids. Per the germline V gene, CDR1 is MNHEY and CDR2 is SVGAGI. V dropped 2 bases and J dropped 0 bases, with 11 bases sitting between them. The CDR3 nucleotides read TGTGCCAGCAGTTACGTCACAGCAAACTCCTACGAGCAGTACTTC. Translation gives CASSYVTANSYEQYF.

The J gene is TRBJ2-7, the V gene TRBV5-1; 11 bases are a match to TRBD1. CDR1 SGHRS and CDR2 YFSETQ come from the germline V gene. With V trimmed by 4 bases and J by 5 bases, 5 bases remained unmatched. The CDR3 spans 14 residues. The CDR3 protein is CASSAGTGGNEQYF. The CDR3 nucleotides are TGCGCCAGCAGCGCCGGGACAGGGGGGAACGAGCAGTACTTC.

This chain links TRBV20-1 with TRBJ1-4; tentatively, D is TRBD1 (5 bases). Germline V gene data show CDR1 as DFQATT and CDR2 as SNEGSKA (reference sequence). Trimming left V 7 bases short and J 7 bases short, with 10 bases between. CDR3 length equals 11 residues. The CDR3 DNA is TGCAGTGTGACTGACAGTGAAAAACTGTTTTTT. Protein product: CSVTDSEKLFF.

The rearrangement uses TRBV7-2 and TRBJ2-5; tentatively, D is TRBD1 (6 bases). Germline V gene lookup returns CDR1 SGHTA and CDR2 FQGNSA. V gave up 7 bases and J gave up 4 bases, with 16 bases separating them. The length of the CDR3 is 14 residues. This chain's CDR3 is CASTHGGTSETQYF. The CDR3 nucleotides are TGTGCCAGCACCCATGGTGGGACATCAGAGACCCAGTACTTC.

Turning to this clone: This sample also contains other DNA sequences that code for the same CDR3. The chain has TRBV7-9 and TRBJ2-3; possible D gene TRBD2, 6 bases. The V gene lost 2 bases and the J gene lost 4 bases, with 7 bases spanning the gap. This CDR3 is built from 13 residues. Germline CDR1 and CDR2: SEHNR and FQNEAQ (reference sequence). The CDR3, as DNA: TGTGCCAGCAGCTTATCGGGGGCAGATACGCAGTATTTT. Protein: CASSLSGADTQYF. Using reference TRBV7-9 and TRBJ2-3 for the parts outside the CDR3, the full variable domain is DTGVSQNPRHKITKRGQNVTFRCDPISEHNRLYWYRQTLGQGPEFLTYFQNEAQLEKSRLLSDRFSAERPKGSFSTLEIQRTEQGDSAMYLCASSLSGADTQYFGPGTRLTVL.

The rearrangement uses TRBV7-3 and TRBJ2-1; weak D call: TRBD1 (6 bases). Trimming removed 4 bases from V and 2 bases from J, with 12 bases in between. Per the germline V gene, CDR1 is SGHTA and CDR2 is FQGTGA. The CDR3 sequence is 15 residues long. The CDR3 spells CASSSGQTTYNEQFF. DNA for the CDR3: TGTGCCAGCAGCTCGGGACAAACGACCTACAATGAGCAGTTCTTC. The whole variable domain, filled in from reference TRBV7-3 and TRBJ2-1, reads GAGVSQTPSNKVTEKGKYVELRCDPISGHTALYWYRQSLGQGPEFLIYFQGTGAADDSGLPNDRFFAVRPEGSVSTLKIQRTERGDSAVYLCASSSGQTTYNEQFFGPGTRLTVL.

The chain couples TRBV30 to TRBJ1-4; 8 positions match TRBD1. Germline assignment: CDR1 GTSNPN and CDR2 SVGIG (reference sequence). This CDR3 is built from 14 residues. Trimming at V came to 1 base and at J to 10 bases, leaving 8 bases not matched to a gene. CDR3 nucleotides: TGTGCCTGGAGTGACACAGGGGGTTGGGGAAAACTGTTTTTT. This translates into CAWSDTGGWGKLFF.

This clone was seen a few times. V and J are TRBV4-1 and TRBJ2-4, with 7 positions matching TRBD2. The CDR3 is 16 residues long. V lost 1 base to trimming and J lost 7 bases; unmatched junction nucleotides: 10. Germline V gene data show CDR1 as MGHRA and CDR2 as YSYEKL. This CDR3 reads CASSQVGGGVRNIQYF. In DNA form, the CDR3 reads TGCGCCAGCAGCCAAGTTGGCGGGGGAGTGCGGAACATTCAGTACTTC.

The CDR3 reads CASSPTGYEGYTF. In nucleotides, the CDR3 is TGTGCCAGCTCACCAACGGGGTATGAAGGCTACACCTTC. V usage is TRBV18 and J usage is TRBJ1-2; D is uncertain. This CDR3 has 13 amino acids. Germline V gene lookup returns CDR1 KGHSH and CDR2 LQKENI. The V and J ends lost 2 bases and 8 bases respectively, with 12 bases between them. Using reference TRBV18 and TRBJ1-2 for the parts outside the CDR3, the full variable domain is NAGVMQNPRHLVRRRGQEARLRCSPMKGHSHVYWYRQLPEEGLKFMVYLQKENIIDESGMPKERFSAEFPKEGPSILRIQQVVRGDSAAYFCASSPTGYEGYTFGSGTRLTVV.

The rearrangement uses TRBV5-1 and TRBJ2-3, with TRBD2 matching 7 bases. CDR3 length equals 13 residues. V lost 6 bases and J lost 4; bases outside the gene matches: 5. Looked up from germline, CDR1 is SGHRS and CDR2 is YFSETQ. This chain's CDR3 is CASTRGVSDTQYF. The CDR3 DNA reads TGCGCCAGCACCCGGGGGGTTTCAGATACGCAGTATTTT.

This clone came up a few times. The chain employs TRBV28 and TRBJ2-7; 13 positions match TRBD2. This CDR3 has 15 amino acids. The germline V gene encodes CDR1 MDHEN and CDR2 SYDVKM. V lost 6 bases, J lost 4 bases, and 6 bases stayed unmatched. The DNA for the CDR3 is TGTGCCAGCAGAGTGACTAGCGGGGGGATATACGAGCAGTACTTC. Its translation: CASRVTSGGIYEQYF.

The chain employs TRBV28 and TRBJ1-2; D gene ambiguous. The ends were cut back, 4 bases at V and 2 bases at J, with 5 bases in the middle. Germline loops: CDR1 MDHEN, CDR2 SYDVKM. The CDR3 extends over 12 amino acids. CDR3 nucleotides: TGTGCCAGCAGTTCCGGGAACTATGGCTACACCTTC. It encodes CASSSGNYGYTF.

This clone was detected a few times. The chain recombines TRBV11-2 with TRBJ1-1, with no clear D. Germline V gives CDR1 SGHAT, CDR2 FQNNGV. The CDR3 contains 15 residues. V was cut by 1 base and J by 1 base, with 10 bases left in between. The CDR3 loop is CASSLAYAGNTEAFF. The CDR3 DNA reads TGTGCCAGCAGCTTAGCCTATGCGGGGAACACTGAAGCTTTCTTT.

This clone turned up a few times. The V call is TRBV25-1, the J call TRBJ1-2; weak D call: TRBD1 (6 bases). The CDR3 is 13 amino acids. Trimming cost V 4 bases and J 7 bases, with 13 bases left between them. Germline V gives CDR1 MGHDK, CDR2 SYGVNS. CDR3 in DNA: TGTGCCAGCAGTGCCACAGGGTCCAGTGGCTACACCTTC. This encodes CASSATGSSGYTF.

The V gene is TRBV11-2, the J gene TRBJ1-5; D gene ambiguous. CDR3 length: 13 residues. In germline, CDR1 is SGHAT, CDR2 FQNNGV. Trimming shortened V by 1 base and J by 1 base, and 2 bases separated the two germline ends. DNA of the CDR3: TGTGCCAGCAGCTTAGTAAGCAATCAGCCCCAGCATTTT. As protein: CASSLVSNQPQHF.

The chain has TRBV15 and TRBJ1-4; 8 positions agree with TRBD1. The CDR3 runs to 15 residues. The germline gives CDR1 LNHNV, CDR2 YYDKDF (reference sequence). Germline trimming cut 0 bases from V and 11 bases from J; bases unmatched to any gene: 8. For the CDR3, the DNA is TGTGCCACCAGCAGAGATTCAGGGGGCCGGGGGAAACTGTTTTTT. Its protein is CATSRDSGGRGKLFF. Full variable domain (rest looked up from reference TRBV15 and TRBJ1-4): DAMVIQNPRYQVTQFGKPVTLSCSQTLNHNVMYWYQQKSSQAPKLLFHYYDKDFNNEADTPDNFQSRRPNTSFCFLDIRSPGLGDTAMYLCATSRDSGGRGKLFFGSGTQLSVL.

This clone was observed a handful of times. The chain is built from TRBV27 and TRBJ1-1, with D possibly TRBD1 on 6 matching bases. This CDR3 contains 12 residues. Germline CDR1 and CDR2: MNHEY and SMNVEV (reference sequence). V shed 4 bases and J shed 11 bases, with 14 bases lying between them. The CDR3 DNA sequence: TGTGCCAGCAGTTCTACAGGGCTGGCGGCTTTCTTT. Translating it yields CASSSTGLAAFF.

This clone was counted only a few times. The chain couples TRBV28 to TRBJ1-2; D unresolved. Trimming removed 5 bases at V and 5 bases at J, with 15 bases between. Per germline, CDR1 MDHEN and CDR2 SYDVKM. The CDR3 is 14 amino acids. For the CDR3, the DNA is TGTGCCAGCAGTATCCCACAGTCCGTTTATGGCTACACCTTC. The encoded protein is CASSIPQSVYGYTF.

This clone has only a few counts. V gene TRBV7-9 combines with J gene TRBJ1-2, with no clear D. Germline V gives CDR1 SEHNR, CDR2 FQNEAQ (reference sequence). V was trimmed by 4 bases and J by 3 bases, leaving 15 bases between them. There are 15 residues in the CDR3. Here the CDR3 reads CASSSRARSDYGYTF. As DNA, the CDR3 is TGTGCCAGCAGCTCCCGAGCTCGTTCGGACTATGGCTACACCTTC.